The clone carrying this TCR beta chain has just a few counts. The target antigen is unknown. The assay was immunoSEQ multiplex PCR, and TCRdb's table has in-frame clones only and misses some. The table includes 300,000 to 400,000 clones, roughly 84% detected once. This entry comes from a study of Ad26.COV2.S vaccination and SARS-CoV-2 variants. Study overall: The study gave Ad26.COV2.S intramuscularly, once or twice 56 days apart. General observations from the study: Vaccinated and placebo-treated recipients had similar non-spike TCR breadth.

The CDR3 runs 15 residues. Unmatched junction bases numbered 8, after V lost 1 base and J lost 6 bases. CDR1 and CDR2 (germline): SGHRS, YFSETQ. This sample's treatment: some 20 received Ad26.COV2.S at low or high dose, single or two shots; roughly 5 received placebo; per-sample allocation not given. Day 63 following the first vaccine or placebo injection was when the samples were taken. Vaccine was an Ad26 vector expressing Wuhan-strain SARS-CoV-2 spike. This clonotype was sampled from a person between 18 and 65 years old who received the Ad26.COV2.S COVID-19 vaccine or a placebo. The sequencing here drew on peripheral blood, taken in a trial of Ad26.COV2.S vaccine versus placebo. This chain connects TRBV5-1 to TRBJ2-7; 9 positions match TRBD1. The CDR3 DNA sequence: TGCGCCAGCAGCTTGAATTCAGGACAGGGGTTCGAGCAGTACTTC. Translated: CASSLNSGQGFEQYF.